This TCR beta chain was profiled in a study of blood T cells in healthy people across ages. Alongside a J-beta primer mix, a sample-barcoded 5' primer served in a second PCR lasting about 7 to 11 cycles. TCRdb analysed the 5' RACE reads with MiXCR anew, one entry per CDR3 protein. The sample lists 1.5 million to 2 million distinct CDR3 sequences, 28% seen once, with around 7.7% in the top ten. Sequenced sample: blood. The TCR comes from a woman in her twenties or thirties in good health.

CDR3 amino acids: CASSLIPTGGDEQFF. As DNA, the CDR3 is TGTGCCAGTAGTCTCATCCCGACAGGGGGTGATGAGCAGTTCTTC. The rearrangement links TRBV19 to TRBJ2-1, with TRBD1 identical over 9 bases. This CDR3 spans 15 amino acids. The germline V gene encodes CDR1 LNHDA and CDR2 SQIVND (reference sequence). Unmatched junction bases numbered 10, after V lost 5 bases and J lost 8 bases.